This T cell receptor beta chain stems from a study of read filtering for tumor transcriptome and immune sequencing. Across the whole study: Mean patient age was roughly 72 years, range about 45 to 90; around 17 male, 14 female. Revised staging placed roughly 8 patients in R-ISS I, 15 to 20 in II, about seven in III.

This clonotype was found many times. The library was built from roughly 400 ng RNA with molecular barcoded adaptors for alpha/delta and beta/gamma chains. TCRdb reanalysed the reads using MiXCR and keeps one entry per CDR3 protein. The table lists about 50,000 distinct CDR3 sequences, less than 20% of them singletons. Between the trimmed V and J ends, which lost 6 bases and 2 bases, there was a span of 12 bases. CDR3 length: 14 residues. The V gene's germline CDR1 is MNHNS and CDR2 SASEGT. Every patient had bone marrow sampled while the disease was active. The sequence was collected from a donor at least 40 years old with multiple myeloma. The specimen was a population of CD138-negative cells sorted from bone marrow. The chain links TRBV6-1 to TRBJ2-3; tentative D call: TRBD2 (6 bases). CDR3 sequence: CASSELAPTDTQYF. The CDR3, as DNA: TGTGCCAGCAGCGAACTAGCCCCCACAGATACGCAGTATTTT.